Below are 19 T cell receptor beta chains sequenced from a single sample in a study of shared clonotypes between healthy human individuals. The repertoire was sequenced with immunoSEQ multiplex PCR; TCRdb's copy has only in-frame clones and lacks some. The table has about 710,000 clones, around 78% seen once. The source material was memory CD4+ T cells sorted from blood. This sample's subset: CD45RA-negative fraction. Source of these receptors: a woman in her thirties in good health.

The CDR3 sequence is CASSSYPSRENTGELFF. As DNA, the CDR3 is TGTGCCAGCAGTTCCTACCCTTCGCGGGAGAACACCGGGGAGCTGTTTTTT. The chain is built from TRBV6-4 and TRBJ2-2; D is perhaps TRBD2 (6 bases). The CDR3 has 17 amino acids. With 5 bases removed from V and 1 base from J, the gap between germline ends came to 17 bases. Germline lookup yields CDR1 MRHNA and CDR2 SNTAGT.

As concerns this clone: This same CDR3 is encoded by further DNA sequences in the sample. The chain has TRBV29-1 and TRBJ1-1, with D possibly TRBD1 on 5 matching bases. The CDR3 is made up of 13 amino acids. Trimming removed 4 bases from V and 0 bases from J, with 9 bases in between. From germline, CDR1 is SQVTM and CDR2 ANQGSEA. CDR3 sequence reads: CSVAGRMNTEAFF. The CDR3 region has the DNA TGCAGCGTTGCGGGACGGATGAACACTGAAGCTTTCTTT.

The chain has TRBV6-5 and TRBJ1-2; 7 nucleotides align to TRBD1. CDR3 length equals 14 residues. CDR1 MNHEY and CDR2 SVGAGI come from the germline V gene. J was trimmed by 9 bases and V by 4 bases; bases with no gene match: 11. The CDR3 sequence is CASSSSDREGSYTF. The CDR3 DNA reads as TGTGCCAGCAGTTCCAGCGACAGGGAAGGTAGCTACACCTTC.

The gene calls are TRBV6-6 and TRBJ1-2; the D is unclear. Germline CDR1 MNHNY, CDR2 SVGAGI (reference sequence). The CDR3 loop spans 14 amino acids. V lost 10 bases, J lost 13 bases, and 28 bases lay in between. The CDR3 DNA follows: TGTGCCACCCAGAATCAAGCGGCGGCCTCGCCGGCCACCTTC. Protein sequence: CATQNQAAASPATF.

A few counts support this clone. The rearrangement uses TRBV7-6 and TRBJ1-3; perhaps TRBD1 as D (5 bases). The CDR3 is 14 residues long. Per the germline V gene, CDR1 is SGHVS and CDR2 is FNYEAQ. Trimming removed 5 bases from V and 4 bases from J, with 12 bases in between. The CDR3 here is CASSAQGYGNTIYF. The DNA of the CDR3 is TGTGCCAGCAGCGCCCAGGGTTACGGAAACACCATATATTTT.

The chain employs TRBV10-1 and TRBJ1-1, with 10 bases lining up with TRBD1. This CDR3 contains 16 residues. The germline gives CDR1 WNHNN, CDR2 SYGVQD (reference sequence). The ends lost 0 bases at V and 6 bases at J; junction bases unmatched: 7. This CDR3 is CASSESVGQGKSEAFF. The CDR3, as DNA: TGCGCCAGCAGTGAGTCGGTGGGACAGGGGAAGTCTGAAGCTTTCTTT.

There are a few counts of this clone. This chain uses TRBV5-1 with TRBJ2-7, with 10 bases fitting TRBD1. V lost 3 bases and J lost 5; bases outside the gene matches: 5. CDR1 and CDR2 from the germline V gene are SGHRS and YFSETQ. The CDR3 length is 14 residues. In nucleotides, the CDR3 is TGCGCCAGCAGCTGGGGGACAGGGGCCAACGAGCAGTACTTC. Its translation is CASSWGTGANEQYF.

The chain employs TRBV5-6 and TRBJ2-7, with TRBD2 as a possible D gene (7 bases). Per the germline V gene, CDR1 is SGHDT and CDR2 is YYEEEE. V was trimmed by 1 base and J by 4 bases, leaving 24 bases between them. The CDR3 length is 18 residues. CDR3 region: CASSLTGRGLVGNYEQYF. In nucleotides, the CDR3 is TGTGCCAGCAGCTTGACAGGGAGAGGACTAGTGGGAAATTACGAGCAGTACTTC.

J is TRBJ2-1 and V is TRBV4-2, with D possibly being TRBD1 (5 bases). V gave up 0 bases and J gave up 2 bases, with 11 bases separating them. The CDR3 loop spans 16 amino acids. The germline CDR1 and CDR2 sequences are LGHNA and YNFKEQ. The CDR3 DNA follows: TGTGCCAGCAGCCAAGAGGTCAGGACAACCTACAATGAGCAGTTCTTC. Translated, it gives CASSQEVRTTYNEQFF.

The chain uses TRBV6-5 and TRBJ2-5; 8 bases fit TRBD1. The DNA end is more similar to TRBJ2-7, so the J call may be wrong. This CDR3 region has 13 residues. Looked up from germline, CDR1 is MNHEY and CDR2 is SVGAGI. Here the CDR3 reads CASTFGQGDEQYF. As DNA, the CDR3 is TGTGCCAGCACTTTCGGACAGGGAGACGAGCAGTACTTC.

This clone is a singleton in its sample. J is TRBJ2-2 and V is TRBV19, with 12 bases identical to TRBD2. The V gene end was trimmed by 5 bases and the J gene end by 5 bases; junction bases not matched to a gene: 3. The V gene's germline CDR1 is LNHDA and CDR2 SQIVND (reference sequence). CDR3 size: 15 residues. The CDR3 nucleotides are TGTGCCAGTAGTTCGACTAGCGGGAGAACCGGGGAGCTGTTTTTT. This encodes CASSSTSGRTGELFF.

The chain carries TRBV7-9 and TRBJ2-7; D perhaps matches TRBD2 (6 bases). Trimming stripped 1 base from V and 7 bases from J, with 14 bases between. The CDR3 totals 14 residues. Per the germline V gene, CDR1 is SEHNR and CDR2 is FQNEAQ (reference sequence). This CDR3 is CASSLGAGLGEQYF. For the CDR3, the DNA is TGTGCCAGCAGCTTAGGTGCGGGGCTTGGTGAGCAGTACTTC. The entire variable domain, with the rest obtained from reference TRBV7-9 and TRBJ2-7, is as follows: DTGVSQNPRHKITKRGQNVTFRCDPISEHNRLYWYRQTLGQGPEFLTYFQNEAQLEKSRLLSDRFSAERPKGSFSTLEIQRTEQGDSAMYLCASSLGAGLGEQYFGPGTRLTVT.

The chain joins TRBV1 to TRBJ2-7; the table gives TRBD1 as D, unverified against the DNA. TRBV1 is shown as a pseudogene. This CDR3 contains 14 residues. The DNA of the CDR3 is TGCACCAGCAGCCACGACAGGGTCACCTACGAGCAGTACTTC. Protein: CTSSHDRVTYEQYF.

This clone turned up a few times. V gene TRBV28 combines with J gene TRBJ2-1; D could derive from TRBD1 or TRBD2 (5 bases each). CDR1 and CDR2 (germline): MDHEN, SYDVKM. V was cut by 6 bases and J by 7 bases, with 22 bases left in between. This CDR3 comprises 16 residues. The CDR3 is CASRGTVGGAGNEQFF. The CDR3 region has the DNA TGTGCCAGCAGGGGGACCGTCGGCGGAGCCGGGAATGAGCAGTTCTTC.

The chain uses TRBV28 and TRBJ2-3; 10 bases match TRBD1. V dropped 5 bases and J dropped 4; count of bases not matched to a gene: 6. The germline CDR1 and CDR2 sequences are MDHEN and SYDVKM. This CDR3 contains 15 residues. CDR3 coding DNA: TGTGCCAGCAGTATGACAGGGGGCTGGTCAGATACGCAGTATTTT. Residues: CASSMTGGWSDTQYF.

For the CDR3, the DNA is TGTGCCAGCTCTCCGACGAGGGAGAAGGAGACCCAGTACTTC. It is translated as CASSPTREKETQYF. The chain recombines TRBV18 with TRBJ2-5; D is possibly TRBD2 (5 bases). V gave up 6 bases and J gave up 5 bases, with 16 bases separating them. Germline assignment: CDR1 KGHSH and CDR2 LQKENI. This CDR3 has 14 residues.

The rearrangement links TRBV28 to TRBJ2-5; TRBD1 agrees at 8 bases. The germline gives CDR1 MDHEN, CDR2 SYDVKM. CDR3 length: 15 amino acids. J lost 0 bases, V lost 4 bases, and 4 bases had no gene match. CDR3 in DNA: TGTGCCAGCAGTTCGGACAGGGCTAACCAAGAGACCCAGTACTTC. It specifies CASSSDRANQETQYF.

Comments on this clone: Distinct nucleotide sequences in the sample also encode this CDR3. The gene calls are TRBV4-2 and TRBJ2-3; D is undetermined. This CDR3 comprises 14 residues. V lost 1 base and J 6 bases, leaving 11 bases between the germline ends. Germline V gives CDR1 LGHNA, CDR2 YNFKEQ. CDR3 loop: CASSQGTSTDTQYF. DNA for the CDR3: TGTGCCAGCAGCCAAGGTACGTCGACGGATACGCAGTATTTT.

The chain combines TRBV7-2 with TRBJ2-7; TRBD2 aligns across 8 bases. The junction had 2 bases not matched to a gene; V was cut back by 1 base and J by 3 bases. CDR3 length: 14 residues. Germline CDR1 SGHTA, CDR2 FQGNSA. The CDR3 region is CASSLVAGFYEQYF. As DNA, the CDR3 is TGTGCCAGCAGCTTAGTAGCGGGGTTCTACGAGCAGTACTTC.